What follows describes a single TCR beta chain. TCRdb's table, derived via immunoSEQ multiplex PCR, lists solely in-frame clones and lacks some. The table records under 400,000 clones, about nine tenths of them present only once. Between the trimmed V and J ends, which lost 6 bases and 8 bases, there was a span of 19 bases. The CDR3 totals 15 residues. Germline CDR1 reads MDHEN; CDR2 reads SYDVKM. The data originate from a study of cytomegalovirus exposure and HLA in healthy donors. This receptor was identified in a woman aged 18 to 35 in good health and CMV-seronegative. Material: PBMCs. The V gene is TRBV28, the J gene TRBJ1-4, with D possibly being TRBD1 (6 bases). CDR3 loop: CASRTNRVQSEKLFF. The CDR3, as DNA: TGTGCCAGCAGGACAAACAGGGTGCAGAGCGAAAAACTGTTTTTT. The full variable domain, rest sourced from reference TRBV28 and TRBJ1-4, is DVKVTQSSRYLVKRTGEKVFLECVQDMDHENMFWYRQDPGLGLRLIYFSYDVKMKEKGDIPEGYSVSREKKERFSLILESASTNQTSMYLCASRTNRVQSEKLFFGSGTQLSVL.